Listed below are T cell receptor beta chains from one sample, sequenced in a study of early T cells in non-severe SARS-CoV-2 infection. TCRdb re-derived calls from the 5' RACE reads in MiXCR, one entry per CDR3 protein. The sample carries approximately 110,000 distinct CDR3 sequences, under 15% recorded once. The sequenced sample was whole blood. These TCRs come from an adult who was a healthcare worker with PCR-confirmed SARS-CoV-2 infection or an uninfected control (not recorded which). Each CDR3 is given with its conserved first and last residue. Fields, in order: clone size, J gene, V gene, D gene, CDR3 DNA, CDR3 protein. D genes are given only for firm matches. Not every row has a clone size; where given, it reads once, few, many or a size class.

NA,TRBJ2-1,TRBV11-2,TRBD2,TGTGCCAGCAGTCTAGCGGGGGGGCCCAATGAGCAGTTCTTC,CASSLAGGPNEQFF
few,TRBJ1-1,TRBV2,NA,TGTGCCAGCAGTGAAGGAGGTCCCCGAGCTTTCTTT,CASSEGGPRAFF
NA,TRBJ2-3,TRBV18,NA,TGTGCCAGCTCACCACCGTCCACTTCTAGCACAGATACGCAGTATTTT,CASSPPSTSSTDTQYF
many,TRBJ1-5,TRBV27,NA,TGTGCCAGCAGTTTAGGAGCTAGCAATCAGCCCCAGCATTTT,CASSLGASNQPQHF
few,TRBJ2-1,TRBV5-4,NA,TGTGCCAGCAGCCCGCAGGGAAATGATGAGCAGTTCTTC,CASSPQGNDEQFF
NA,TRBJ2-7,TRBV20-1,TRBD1,TGCAGTGCTAGAGGGGACAGGGTCGAGATCGAGCAGTACTTC,CSARGDRVEIEQYF
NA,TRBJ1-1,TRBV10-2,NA,TGCGCCAGCATGGACGGCTATGAATACACTGAAGCTTTCTTT,CASMDGYEYTEAFF
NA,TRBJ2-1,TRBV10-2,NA,TGCGCCAGCAGTGAAACTTCCGGGAATGGACACAATGAGCAGTTCTTC,CASSETSGNGHNEQFF
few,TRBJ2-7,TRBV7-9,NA,TGTGCCAGCAGCCCCATGACCTACGAGCAGTACTTC,CASSPMTYEQYF
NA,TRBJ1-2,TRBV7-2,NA,TGTGCCAGCAGCCTTGGGACCGCTCTATATGGCTACACCTTC,CASSLGTALYGYTF
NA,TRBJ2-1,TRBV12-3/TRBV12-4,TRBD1,TGTGCCAGCAGTCCTAGGGACAGGGGCGCCAATGAGCAGTTCTTC,CASSPRDRGANEQFF
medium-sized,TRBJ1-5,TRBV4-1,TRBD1,TGCGCCAGCAGCCAATACACAGGGGCCCCCCAGCCCCAGCATTTT,CASSQYTGAPQPQHF
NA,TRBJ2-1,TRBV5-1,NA,TGCGCCAGCAGCTTAGGGACCCAAAATGAGCAGTTCTTC,CASSLGTQNEQFF
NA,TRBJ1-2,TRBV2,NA,TGTGCCAGCAGCATAGAGACGGCGCGCGGCTACACCTTC,CASSIETARGYTF
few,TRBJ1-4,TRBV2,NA,TGTGCCAGCAGTAAATCCTGGGGTGAAAAACTGTTTTTT,CASSKSWGEKLFF
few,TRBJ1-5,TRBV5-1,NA,TGCGCCAGCAGCTTAGAGGGAGAGGTATGGCAGCCCCAGCATTTT,CASSLEGEVWQPQHF
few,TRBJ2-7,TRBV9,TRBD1,TGTGCCAGCAGCCCCCGACAGGGCCAGACCTACGAGCAGTACTTC,CASSPRQGQTYEQYF
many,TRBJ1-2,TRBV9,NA,TGTGCCAGCAGCTCTGGGGGGGCAGCAGCAGGGACGTATGGCTACACCTTC,CASSSGGAAAGTYGYTF
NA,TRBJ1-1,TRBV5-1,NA,TGCGCCAGCAGCGGGTACACTGAAGCTTTCTTT,CASSGYTEAFF
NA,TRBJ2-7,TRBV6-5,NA,TGTGCCAGCAGTCGCCCGATGGGAGAGCAGTACTTC,CASSRPMGEQYF
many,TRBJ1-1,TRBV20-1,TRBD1,TGCAGTGCGGCACAGGGGTGGACTGAAGCTTTCTTT,CSAAQGWTEAFF
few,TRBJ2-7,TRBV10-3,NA,TGTGCCACCACTGGAAGCAGCGGAGTAACCAACTACGAGCAGTACTTC,CATTGSSGVTNYEQYF